The 20 T cell receptor beta chains in this list originate from one sample, sequenced in a study of identical twins. TCRdb itself ran the 5' RACE reads through MiXCR, one entry per CDR3 protein. Of roughly 260,000 distinct CDR3 sequences listed, more than 12% are singletons. The source material was memory (CD45RO+) T cells sorted from blood. These receptors were collected from a woman between 18 and 29 years old in good health.

Many counts were recorded for this clonotype. J is TRBJ1-1 and V is TRBV24-1, with a tentative D call TRBD1 (6 bases). Germline V CDR1 and CDR2: KGHDR, SFDVKD. V shed 7 bases and J shed 2 bases, with 7 bases lying between them. This CDR3 has 12 residues. CDR3 in amino acids: CATRQGNTEAFF. The CDR3 DNA is TGTGCCACCAGACAGGGTAACACTGAAGCTTTCTTT.

This clonotype showed up just a few times. The chain combines TRBV11-3 with TRBJ2-1; TRBD1 is a possible D gene (6 bases). The CDR3 is 17 amino acids. Germline V gene lookup returns CDR1 SGHNT and CDR2 YENEEA. Trimming stripped 1 base from V and 7 bases from J, with 20 bases between. The DNA of the CDR3 is TGTGCCAGCAGCTTAGGGTCAGGGGCGAATTTTGCGAATGAGCAGTTCTTC. Residues: CASSLGSGANFANEQFF.

This clonotype has a handful of counts. The V gene is TRBV2, the J gene TRBJ1-1, with 7 bases aligning to TRBD1. V was clipped by 6 bases and J by 7 bases; unmatched bases: 5. The CDR3 is 12 residues long. CDR1 and CDR2 (germline): SNHLY, FYNNEI. The CDR3 spells CASSRGQVEAFF. The CDR3 DNA follows: TGTGCCAGCAGCCGCGGACAGGTTGAAGCTTTCTTT.

This clonotype was recorded many times. The chain links TRBV7-2 to TRBJ1-1; 9 bases fit TRBD1. The CDR3 length is 14 residues. CDR1 and CDR2 (germline): SGHTA, FQGNSA. The trim removed 5 bases at V and 5 bases at J, leaving 6 bases unmatched. In DNA, the CDR3 is TGTGCCAGCAGCCCTGGACAGGGGCGGACTGAAGCTTTCTTT. Amino acids: CASSPGQGRTEAFF.

The chain uses TRBV11-2 and TRBJ2-5; TRBD1 or TRBD2 may be the D gene (6 bases each). The CDR3 contains 15 residues. Trimming took off 4 bases at V and 5 bases at J, with 17 bases between the two ends. From germline, CDR1 is SGHAT and CDR2 FQNNGV. CDR3 nucleotide sequence: TGTGCCAGCAGCTATCTAAGAGAGGGGGGCGAGACCCAGTACTTC. The encoded protein is CASSYLREGGETQYF.

There are many counts of this clonotype. The rearrangement joins TRBV6-1 to TRBJ2-1, with 9 positions matching TRBD2. CDR3 length equals 15 residues. CDR1 and CDR2 from the germline V gene are MNHNS and SASEGT. Germline trimming cut 4 bases from V and 5 bases from J; bases unmatched to any gene: 6. CDR3 region: CASSGGLAGNNEQFF. Written as DNA, the CDR3 is TGTGCCAGCAGTGGGGGTCTAGCGGGGAACAATGAGCAGTTCTTC.

This clonotype turned up a few times. This rearrangement joins TRBV5-5 to TRBJ2-7; D ambiguous. Germline V lookup: CDR1 SGHKS, CDR2 YYEKEE (reference sequence). The CDR3 runs 14 residues. Between the trimmed V and J ends, which lost 1 base and 5 bases, there was a span of 13 bases. The CDR3 nucleotides are TGTGCCAGCAGCTTGCAAGGAGTAAGCGACGAGCAGTACTTC. It yields the protein CASSLQGVSDEQYF.

This clonotype has just a few counts. The J gene is TRBJ2-3, the V gene TRBV4-2, with D possibly TRBD1 on 6 matching bases. The germline CDR1 and CDR2 sequences are LGHNA and YNFKEQ. The CDR3 extends over 16 amino acids. Trimming shortened V by 7 bases and J by 2 bases, and 19 bases separated the two germline ends. This CDR3 is CASTPFGGETTDTQYF. The CDR3 DNA reads TGTGCCAGCACCCCATTTGGGGGCGAAACCACAGATACGCAGTATTTT.

This clonotype has a handful of counts. The chain uses TRBV9 and TRBJ2-5, with D possibly being TRBD2 (6 bases). CDR3 size: 15 residues. Germline-derived CDR1 and CDR2 are SGDLS and YYNGEE. The V and J ends lost 0 bases and 1 base respectively, with 10 bases between them. The CDR3, as DNA: TGTGCCAGCAGCGTAGGCGGGATCCTCCAAGAGACCCAGTACTTC. This translates into CASSVGGILQETQYF.

This clonotype was picked up a small number of times. This sequence joins TRBV11-3 and TRBJ2-1, with 7 bases that match TRBD2. V shed 2 bases and J 2 bases; nucleotides not matched to a gene: 6. This CDR3 is built from 16 residues. Germline CDR1 is SGHNT and CDR2 is YENEEA. Written as DNA, the CDR3 is TGTGCCAGCAGCTTAACTGCGGGGGTGACCTACAATGAGCAGTTCTTC. Translated: CASSLTAGVTYNEQFF.

At least ten counts were recorded for this clonotype. The V and J genes are TRBV5-6 and TRBJ2-7; 7 positions agree with TRBD2. Per germline, CDR1 SGHDT and CDR2 YYEEEE. V shed 5 bases and J 3 bases; nucleotides not matched to a gene: 5. The CDR3 has 13 amino acids. This chain's CDR3 is CASSRLAVYEQYF. The CDR3 coding sequence is TGTGCCAGCAGTAGGCTAGCGGTCTACGAGCAGTACTTC.

This clonotype was observed a handful of times. V usage is TRBV5-8 and J usage is TRBJ1-5; TRBD1 aligns across 7 bases. Losses at the gene ends were 2 bases for V and 3 bases for J; bases not matched to a gene: 5. The CDR3 runs to 15 residues. The V gene's germline CDR1 is SGHTS and CDR2 YDEGEE. CDR3: CASSFTGTVNQPQHF. In DNA form, the CDR3 reads TGTGCCAGCAGCTTTACCGGGACAGTCAATCAGCCCCAGCATTTT.

This clonotype has a count of ten or more. The chain couples TRBV4-3 to TRBJ2-3; no definite D call. Germline assignment: CDR1 LGHNA and CDR2 YSLEER. V was clipped by 0 bases and J by 2 bases, with 6 bases between them. The CDR3 is 14 residues long. The DNA for the CDR3 is TGCGCCAGCAGCCAAGAGGTGCACACAGATACGCAGTATTTT. Residues: CASSQEVHTDTQYF.

This chain connects TRBV29-1 to TRBJ2-5; 7 bases align to TRBD2. The CDR3 runs to 15 residues. Germline lookup yields CDR1 SQVTM and CDR2 ANQGSEA. V trimming: 1 base; J trimming: 0 bases; junction bases outside the gene matches: 5. CDR3 sequence: CSVEAQGGYQETQYF. DNA of the CDR3: TGCAGCGTTGAAGCGCAGGGAGGGTACCAAGAGACCCAGTACTTC.

This chain joins TRBV20-1 and TRBJ2-1; 7 bases map to TRBD2. The V segment lost 4 bases and the J segment 5 bases; nucleotides outside the gene matches: 8. The V gene's germline CDR1 is DFQATT and CDR2 SNEGSKA (reference sequence). CDR3 length: 14 residues. The CDR3 sequence: CSAIRREAHNEQFF. DNA for the CDR3: TGCAGTGCTATCCGCCGGGAGGCACACAATGAGCAGTTCTTC.

This clonotype was counted only a few times. The V call is TRBV6-2 or TRBV6-3, the J call TRBJ2-1; TRBD2 agrees at 8 bases. The junction had 9 bases not matched to a gene; V was cut back by 10 bases and J by 4 bases. The CDR3 is made up of 14 amino acids. Germline lookup yields CDR1 MNHEY and CDR2 SVGEGT. CDR3 nucleotides: TGTGCCACCCAAGGCGCGGGGGGATACAATGAGCAGTTCTTC. Its protein product is CATQGAGGYNEQFF.

The chain employs TRBV20-1 and TRBJ2-7, with D possibly matching TRBD2 (5 bases). Germline V gene data show CDR1 as DFQATT and CDR2 as SNEGSKA (reference sequence). This CDR3 has 13 amino acids. V lost 6 bases to trimming and J lost 4 bases, with 16 bases between them. DNA of the CDR3: TGCAGTGCAAGGACCCTAGCCGGTTACGAGCAGTACTTC. It encodes CSARTLAGYEQYF.

The chain is built from TRBV5-6 and TRBJ1-1; D unclear. This CDR3 is built from 15 residues. Germline V gene data show CDR1 as SGHDT and CDR2 as YYEEEE. V lost 4 bases to trimming and J lost 7 bases, with 20 bases between them. CDR3 coding DNA: TGTGCCAGCAGCCGGACGGGGTCCCTGAAGTTTGAAGCTTTCTTT. It codes for CASSRTGSLKFEAFF.

The V call is TRBV6-5, the J call TRBJ1-2; D is unclear. The CDR3 runs to 15 residues. From germline, CDR1 is MNHEY and CDR2 SVGAGI. Deletions cut 1 base from V and 4 bases from J, with 13 bases between. CDR3 nucleotides: TGTGCCAGCAGTTACTGGGAAAACAGAACCTATGGCTACACCTTC. Translation: CASSYWENRTYGYTF.

The chain links TRBV7-2 to TRBJ2-5, with 9 nucleotides matching TRBD2. Per germline, CDR1 SGHTA and CDR2 FQGNSA. After removal of 5 bases from V and 5 bases from J, the junction contained 12 bases not matched to a gene. There are 16 residues in the CDR3. The CDR3 region is CASSLGASGTTETQYF. The DNA of the CDR3 is TGTGCCAGCAGCCTAGGGGCTAGCGGGACCACGGAGACCCAGTACTTC.